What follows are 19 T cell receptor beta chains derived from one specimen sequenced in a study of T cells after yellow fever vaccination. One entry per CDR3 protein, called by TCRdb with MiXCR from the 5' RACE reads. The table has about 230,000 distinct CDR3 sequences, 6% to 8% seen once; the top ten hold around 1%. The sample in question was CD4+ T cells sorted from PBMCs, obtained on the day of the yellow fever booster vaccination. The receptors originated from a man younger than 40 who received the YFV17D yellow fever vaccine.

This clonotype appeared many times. The CDR3 coding sequence is TGTGCCAGCATGTACAGGGGGCGGGAAACTGAAGCTTTCTTT. Its translation: CASMYRGRETEAFF. The chain joins TRBV3-1 to TRBJ1-1, with TRBD1 matching 9 bases. CDR3 length: 14 residues. Germline-derived CDR1 and CDR2 are LGHDT and YNNKEL (reference sequence). Germline trimming cut 7 bases from V and 5 bases from J; bases unmatched to any gene: 8.

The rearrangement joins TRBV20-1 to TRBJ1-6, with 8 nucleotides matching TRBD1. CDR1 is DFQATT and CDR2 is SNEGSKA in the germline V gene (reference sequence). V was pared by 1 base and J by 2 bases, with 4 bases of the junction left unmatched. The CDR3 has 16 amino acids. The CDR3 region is CSARVQGATYNSPLHF. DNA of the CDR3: TGCAGTGCTAGAGTGCAGGGGGCCACCTATAATTCACCCCTCCACTTT.

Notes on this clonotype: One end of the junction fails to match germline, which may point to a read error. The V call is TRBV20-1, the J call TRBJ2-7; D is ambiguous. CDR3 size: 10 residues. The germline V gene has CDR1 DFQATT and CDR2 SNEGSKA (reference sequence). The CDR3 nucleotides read TGCAGTGCTAGAGATTCGGCTCTGATATTC. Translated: CSARDSALIF.

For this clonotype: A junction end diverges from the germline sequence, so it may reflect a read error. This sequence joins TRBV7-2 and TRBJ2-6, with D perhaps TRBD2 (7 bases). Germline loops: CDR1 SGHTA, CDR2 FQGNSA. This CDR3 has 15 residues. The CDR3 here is CASTMRGAGASVLTF. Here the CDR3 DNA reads TGTGCCAGCACCATGAGGGGGGCGGGGGCCAGCGTCCTGACTTTC. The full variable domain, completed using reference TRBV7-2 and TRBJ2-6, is GAGVSQSPSNKVTEKGKDVELRCDPISGHTALYWYRQSLGQGLEFLIYFQGNSAPDKSGLPSDRFSAERTGGSVSTLTIQRTQQEDSAVYLCASTMRGAGASVLTFGAGSRLTVL.

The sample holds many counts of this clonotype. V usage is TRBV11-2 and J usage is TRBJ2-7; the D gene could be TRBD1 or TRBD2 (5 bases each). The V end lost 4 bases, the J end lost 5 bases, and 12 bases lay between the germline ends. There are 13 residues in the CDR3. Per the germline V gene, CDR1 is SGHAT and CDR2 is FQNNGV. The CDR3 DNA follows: TGTGCCAGCAGCTCGGGGCAGGAGCACGAGCAGTACTTC. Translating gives CASSSGQEHEQYF.

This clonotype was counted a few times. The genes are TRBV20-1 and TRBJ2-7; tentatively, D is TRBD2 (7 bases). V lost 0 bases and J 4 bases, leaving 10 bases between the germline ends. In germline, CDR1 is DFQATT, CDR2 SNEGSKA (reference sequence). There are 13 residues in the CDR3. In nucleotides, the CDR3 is TGCAGTGCTAGAGAGGGGAGGGGGTACGAGCAGTACTTC. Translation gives CSAREGRGYEQYF.

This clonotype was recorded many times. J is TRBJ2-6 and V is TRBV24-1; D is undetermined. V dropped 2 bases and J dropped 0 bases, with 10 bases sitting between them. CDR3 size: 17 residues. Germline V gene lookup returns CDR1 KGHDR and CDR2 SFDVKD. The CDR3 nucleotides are TGTGCCACCAGTGATTCCCGACGGACCTCTGGGGCCAACGTCCTGACTTTC. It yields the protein CATSDSRRTSGANVLTF.

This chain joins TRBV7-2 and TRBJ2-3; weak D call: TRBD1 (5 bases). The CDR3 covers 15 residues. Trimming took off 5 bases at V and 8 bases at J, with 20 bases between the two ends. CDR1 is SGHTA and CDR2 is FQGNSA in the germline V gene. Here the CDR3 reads CASSPLGPAQGTQYF. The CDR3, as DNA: TGTGCCAGCAGCCCCCTGGGGCCTGCGCAGGGTACGCAGTATTTT.

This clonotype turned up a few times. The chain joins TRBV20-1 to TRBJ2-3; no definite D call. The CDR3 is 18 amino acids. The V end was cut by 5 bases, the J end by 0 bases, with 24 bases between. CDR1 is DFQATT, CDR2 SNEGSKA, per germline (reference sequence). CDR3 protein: CSAQVSGSRYSSTDTQYF. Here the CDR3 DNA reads TGCAGTGCTCAGGTTTCCGGCAGCCGTTACTCTAGCACAGATACGCAGTATTTT.

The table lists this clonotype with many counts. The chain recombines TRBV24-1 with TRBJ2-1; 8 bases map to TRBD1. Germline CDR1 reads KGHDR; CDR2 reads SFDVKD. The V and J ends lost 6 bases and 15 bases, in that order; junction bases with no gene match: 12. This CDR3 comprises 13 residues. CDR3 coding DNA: TGTGCCACCAGTACAGAGACCGGGACAGGCCTGTTCTTC. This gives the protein CATSTETGTGLFF.

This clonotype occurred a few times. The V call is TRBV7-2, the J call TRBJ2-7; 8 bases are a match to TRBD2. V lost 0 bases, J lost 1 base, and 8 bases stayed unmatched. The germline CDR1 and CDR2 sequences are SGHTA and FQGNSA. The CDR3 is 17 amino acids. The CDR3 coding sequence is TGTGCCAGCAGCTTAGCGACTACTAGCGGCAGGTCCTACGAGCAGTACTTC. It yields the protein CASSLATTSGRSYEQYF.

The DNA for the CDR3 is TGCGCCAGCAGCCAACTTGACAGGGGGGGTTACAATGAGCAGTTCTTC. This codes for CASSQLDRGGYNEQFF. The chain uses TRBV4-3 and TRBJ2-1; 9 bases fit TRBD1. With V trimmed by 2 bases and J by 4 bases, 6 bases remained unmatched. The germline CDR1 and CDR2 sequences are LGHNA and YSLEER. CDR3 size: 16 residues.

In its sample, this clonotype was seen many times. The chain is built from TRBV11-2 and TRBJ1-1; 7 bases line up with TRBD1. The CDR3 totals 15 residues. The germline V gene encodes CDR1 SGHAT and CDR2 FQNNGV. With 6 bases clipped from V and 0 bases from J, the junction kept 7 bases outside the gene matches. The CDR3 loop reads CASRKPGQLNTEAFF. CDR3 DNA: TGTGCCAGCAGGAAGCCGGGACAGTTGAACACTGAAGCTTTCTTT.

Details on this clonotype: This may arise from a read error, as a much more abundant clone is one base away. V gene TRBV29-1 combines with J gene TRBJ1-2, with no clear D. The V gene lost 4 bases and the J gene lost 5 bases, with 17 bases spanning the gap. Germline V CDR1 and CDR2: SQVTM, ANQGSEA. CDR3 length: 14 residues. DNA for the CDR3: TGCAGCGTTGGGAGCCGGTCGAGAGAGTATGGCTACACCTTC. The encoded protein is CSVGSRSREYGYTF. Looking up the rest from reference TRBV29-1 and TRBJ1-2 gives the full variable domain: SAVISQKPSRDICQRGTSLTIQCQVDSQVTMMFWYRQQPGQSLTLIATANQGSEATYESGFVIDKFPISRPNLTFSTLTVSNMSPEDSSIYLCSVGSRSREYGYTFGSGTRLTVV.

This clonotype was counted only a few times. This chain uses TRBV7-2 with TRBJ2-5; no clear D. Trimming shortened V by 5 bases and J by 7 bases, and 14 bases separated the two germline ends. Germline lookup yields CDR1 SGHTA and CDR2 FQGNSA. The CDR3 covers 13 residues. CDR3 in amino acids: CASSPTYKWTQYF. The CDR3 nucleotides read TGTGCCAGCAGCCCCACCTACAAGTGGACCCAGTACTTC. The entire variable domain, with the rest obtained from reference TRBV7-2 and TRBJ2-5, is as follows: GAGVSQSPSNKVTEKGKDVELRCDPISGHTALYWYRQSLGQGLEFLIYFQGNSAPDKSGLPSDRFSAERTGGSVSTLTIQRTQQEDSAVYLCASSPTYKWTQYFGPGTRLLVL.

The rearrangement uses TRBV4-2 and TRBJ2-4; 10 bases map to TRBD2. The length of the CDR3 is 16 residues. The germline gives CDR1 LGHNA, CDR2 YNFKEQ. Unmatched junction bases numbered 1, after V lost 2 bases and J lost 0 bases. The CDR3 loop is CASSQLAGVAKNIQYF. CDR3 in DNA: TGTGCCAGCAGCCAACTAGCGGGGGTAGCCAAAAACATTCAGTACTTC.

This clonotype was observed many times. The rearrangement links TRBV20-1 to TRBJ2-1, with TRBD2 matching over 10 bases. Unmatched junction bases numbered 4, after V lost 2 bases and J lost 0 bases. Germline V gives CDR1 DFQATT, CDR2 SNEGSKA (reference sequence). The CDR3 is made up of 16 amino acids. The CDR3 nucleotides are TGCAGTGCTAGACCGACTAGCGGGTACTCCTACAATGAGCAGTTCTTC. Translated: CSARPTSGYSYNEQFF.

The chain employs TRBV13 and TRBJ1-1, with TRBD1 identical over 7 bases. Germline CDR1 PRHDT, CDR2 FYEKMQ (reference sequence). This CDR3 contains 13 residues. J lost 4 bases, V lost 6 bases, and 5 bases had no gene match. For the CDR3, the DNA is TGTGCCAGCAGAATGAGACAGGGCACTGAAGCTTTCTTT. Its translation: CASRMRQGTEAFF. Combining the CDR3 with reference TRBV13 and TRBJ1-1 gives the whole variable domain AAGVIQSPRHLIKEKRETATLKCYPIPRHDTVYWYQQGPGQDPQFLISFYEKMQSDKGSIPDRFSAQQFSDYHSELNMSSLELGDSALYFCASRMRQGTEAFFGQGTRLTVV.

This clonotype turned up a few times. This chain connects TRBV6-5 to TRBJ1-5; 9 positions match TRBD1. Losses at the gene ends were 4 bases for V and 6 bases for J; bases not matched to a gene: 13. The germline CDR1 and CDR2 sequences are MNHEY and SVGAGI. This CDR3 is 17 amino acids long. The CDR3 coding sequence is TGTGCCAGCAGTTCTCGCCTACGGACAGGGGCGGGTCAGCCCCAGCATTTT. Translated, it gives CASSSRLRTGAGQPQHF.